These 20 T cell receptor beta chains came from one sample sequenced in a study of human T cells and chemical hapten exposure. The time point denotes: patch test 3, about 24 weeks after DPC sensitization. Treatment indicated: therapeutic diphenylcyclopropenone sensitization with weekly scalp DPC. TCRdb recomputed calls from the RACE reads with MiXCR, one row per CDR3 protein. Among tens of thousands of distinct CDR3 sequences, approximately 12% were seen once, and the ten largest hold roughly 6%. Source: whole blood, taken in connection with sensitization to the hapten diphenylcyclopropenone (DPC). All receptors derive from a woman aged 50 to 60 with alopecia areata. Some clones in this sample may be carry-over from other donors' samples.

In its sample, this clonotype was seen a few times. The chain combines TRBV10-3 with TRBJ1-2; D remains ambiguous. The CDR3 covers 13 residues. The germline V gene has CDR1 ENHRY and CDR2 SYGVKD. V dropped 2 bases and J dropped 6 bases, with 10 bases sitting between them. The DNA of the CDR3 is TGTGCCATCAGTGAGACGGGGAGAAATGGCTACACCTTC. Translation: CAISETGRNGYTF.

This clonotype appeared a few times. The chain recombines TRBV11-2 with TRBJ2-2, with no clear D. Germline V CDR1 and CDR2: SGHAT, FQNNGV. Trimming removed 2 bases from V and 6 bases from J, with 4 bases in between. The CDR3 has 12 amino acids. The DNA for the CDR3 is TGTGCCAGCAGCTTACAGGCCGGGGAGCTGTTTTTT. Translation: CASSLQAGELFF. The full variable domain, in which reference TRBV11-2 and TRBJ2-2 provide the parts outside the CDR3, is EAGVAQSPRYKIIEKRQSVAFWCNPISGHATLYWYQQILGQGPKLLIQFQNNGVVDDSQLPKDRFSAERLKGVDSTLKIQPAKLEDSAVYLCASSLQAGELFFGEGSRLTVL.

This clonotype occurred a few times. The CDR3 region is CASSLSTGEGETQYF. CDR3 in DNA: TGCGCCAGCAGCTTGAGTACGGGAGAGGGGGAGACCCAGTACTTC. This chain connects TRBV5-1 to TRBJ2-5, with a possible D match to TRBD2 (6 bases). The CDR3 runs to 15 residues. From germline, CDR1 is SGHRS and CDR2 YFSETQ. The ends were cut back, 1 base at V and 5 bases at J, with 15 bases in the middle.

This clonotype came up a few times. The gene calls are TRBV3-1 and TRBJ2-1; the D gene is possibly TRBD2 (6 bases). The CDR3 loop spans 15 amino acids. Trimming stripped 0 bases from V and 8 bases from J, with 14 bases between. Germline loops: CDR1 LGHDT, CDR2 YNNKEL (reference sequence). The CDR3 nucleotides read TGTGCCAGCAGCCAAGAGGGTGGTTGGAGGGATGAGCAGTTCTTC. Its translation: CASSQEGGWRDEQFF.

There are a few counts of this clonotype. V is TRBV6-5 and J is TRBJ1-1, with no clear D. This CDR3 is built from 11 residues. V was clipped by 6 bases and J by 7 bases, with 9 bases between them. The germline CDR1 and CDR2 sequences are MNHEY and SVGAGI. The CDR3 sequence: CASRGLGEAFF. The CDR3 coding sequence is TGTGCCAGCAGGGGGTTAGGTGAAGCTTTCTTT.

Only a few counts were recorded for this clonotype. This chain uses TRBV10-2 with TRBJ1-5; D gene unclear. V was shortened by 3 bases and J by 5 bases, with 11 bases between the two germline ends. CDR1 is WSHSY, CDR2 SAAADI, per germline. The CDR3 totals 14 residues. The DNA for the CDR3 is TGCGCCAGCAGTGATGGGGAGTTTCATCAGCCCCAGCATTTT. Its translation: CASSDGEFHQPQHF.

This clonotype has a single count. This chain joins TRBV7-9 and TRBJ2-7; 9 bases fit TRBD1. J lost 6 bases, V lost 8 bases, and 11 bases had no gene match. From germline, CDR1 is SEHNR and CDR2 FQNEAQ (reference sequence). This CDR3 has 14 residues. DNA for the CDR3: TGTGCCAGCCGAAAGGGACAGGGAGGCCTCGAGCAGTACTTC. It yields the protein CASRKGQGGLEQYF.

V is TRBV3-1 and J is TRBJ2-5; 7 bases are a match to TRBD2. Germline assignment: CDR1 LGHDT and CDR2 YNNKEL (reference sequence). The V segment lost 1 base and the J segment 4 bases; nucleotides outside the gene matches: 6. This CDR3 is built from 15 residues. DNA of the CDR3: TGTGCCAGCAGCCAAGGATCGGGGGGATCAGAGACCCAGTACTTC. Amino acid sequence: CASSQGSGGSETQYF.

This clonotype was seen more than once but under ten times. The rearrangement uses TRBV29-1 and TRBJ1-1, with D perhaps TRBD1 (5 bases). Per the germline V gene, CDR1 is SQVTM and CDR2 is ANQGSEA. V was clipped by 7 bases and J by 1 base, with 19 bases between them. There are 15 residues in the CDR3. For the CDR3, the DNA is TGCAGCGCCCGGCCCAATGAGGGGAAGAACACTGAAGCTTTCTTT. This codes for CSARPNEGKNTEAFF.

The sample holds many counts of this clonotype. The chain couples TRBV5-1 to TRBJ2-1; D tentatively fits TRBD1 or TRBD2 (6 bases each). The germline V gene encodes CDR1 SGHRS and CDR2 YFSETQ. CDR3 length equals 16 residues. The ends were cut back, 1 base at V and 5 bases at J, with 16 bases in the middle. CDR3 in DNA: TGCGCCAGCAGCTTGATGGGGGCGGGAACCAACAATGAGCAGTTCTTC. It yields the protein CASSLMGAGTNNEQFF.

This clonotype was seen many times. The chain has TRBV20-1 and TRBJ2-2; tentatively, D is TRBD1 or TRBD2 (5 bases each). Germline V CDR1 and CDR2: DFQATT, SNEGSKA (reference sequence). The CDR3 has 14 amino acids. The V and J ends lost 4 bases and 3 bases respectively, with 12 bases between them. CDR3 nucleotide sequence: TGCAGTGCTACGGGACCAATGGACACCGGGGAGCTGTTTTTT. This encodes CSATGPMDTGELFF.

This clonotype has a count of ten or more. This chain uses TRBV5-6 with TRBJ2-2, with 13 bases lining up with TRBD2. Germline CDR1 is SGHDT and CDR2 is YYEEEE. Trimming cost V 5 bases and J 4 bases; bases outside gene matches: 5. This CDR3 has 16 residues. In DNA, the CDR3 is TGTGCCAGCAGAGGACTAGCGGGAGATAGCACCGGGGAGCTGTTTTTT. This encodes CASRGLAGDSTGELFF.

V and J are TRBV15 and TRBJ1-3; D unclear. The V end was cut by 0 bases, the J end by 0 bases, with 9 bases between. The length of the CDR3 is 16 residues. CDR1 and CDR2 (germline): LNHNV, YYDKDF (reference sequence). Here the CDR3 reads CATSRDLPGSGNTIYF. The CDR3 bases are TGTGCCACCAGCAGAGATTTGCCGGGCTCTGGAAACACCATATATTTT.

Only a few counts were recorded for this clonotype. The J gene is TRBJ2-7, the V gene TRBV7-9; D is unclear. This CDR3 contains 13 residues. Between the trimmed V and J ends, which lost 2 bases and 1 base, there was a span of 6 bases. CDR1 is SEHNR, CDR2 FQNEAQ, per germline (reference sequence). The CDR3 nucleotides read TGTGCCAGCAGCTTATGGCCATCCTACGAGCAGTACTTC. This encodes CASSLWPSYEQYF.

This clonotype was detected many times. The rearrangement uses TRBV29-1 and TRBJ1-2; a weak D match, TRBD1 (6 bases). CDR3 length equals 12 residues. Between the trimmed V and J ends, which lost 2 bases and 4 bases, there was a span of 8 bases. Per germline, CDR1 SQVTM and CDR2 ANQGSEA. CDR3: CSVETGFYGYTF. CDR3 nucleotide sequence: TGCAGCGTTGAAACAGGGTTCTATGGCTACACCTTC.

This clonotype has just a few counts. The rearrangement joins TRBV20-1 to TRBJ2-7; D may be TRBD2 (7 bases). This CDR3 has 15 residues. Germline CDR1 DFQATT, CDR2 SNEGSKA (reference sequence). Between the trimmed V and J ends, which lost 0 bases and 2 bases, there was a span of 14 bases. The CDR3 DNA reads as TGCAGTGCTAGAGATGGGGGGGCTCGGACCTACGAGCAGTACTTC. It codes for CSARDGGARTYEQYF.

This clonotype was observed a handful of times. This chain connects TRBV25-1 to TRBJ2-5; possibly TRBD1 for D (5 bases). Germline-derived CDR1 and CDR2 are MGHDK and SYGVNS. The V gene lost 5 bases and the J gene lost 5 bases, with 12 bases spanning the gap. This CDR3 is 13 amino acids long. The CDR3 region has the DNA TGTGCCAGCAGTCTAGGGGCGTCGGAGACCCAGTACTTC. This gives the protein CASSLGASETQYF. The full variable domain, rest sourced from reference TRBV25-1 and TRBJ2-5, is EADIYQTPRYLVIGTGKKITLECSQTMGHDKMYWYQQDPGMELHLIHYSYGVNSTEKGDLSSESTVSRIRTEHFPLTLESARPSHTSQYLCASSLGASETQYFGPGTRLLVL.

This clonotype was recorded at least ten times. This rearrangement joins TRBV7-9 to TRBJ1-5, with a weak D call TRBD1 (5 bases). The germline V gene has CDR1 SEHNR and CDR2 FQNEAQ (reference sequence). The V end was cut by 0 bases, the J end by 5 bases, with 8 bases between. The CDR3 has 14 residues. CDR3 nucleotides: TGTGCCAGCAGCTTAGCGGGACGGGATCAGCCCCAGCATTTT. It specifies CASSLAGRDQPQHF.

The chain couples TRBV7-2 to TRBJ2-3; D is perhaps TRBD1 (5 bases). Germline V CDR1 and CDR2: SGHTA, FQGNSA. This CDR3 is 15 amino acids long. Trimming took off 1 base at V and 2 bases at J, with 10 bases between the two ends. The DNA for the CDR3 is TGTGCCAGCAGCTTAGGGTCCGGACACACAGATACGCAGTATTTT. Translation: CASSLGSGHTDTQYF.

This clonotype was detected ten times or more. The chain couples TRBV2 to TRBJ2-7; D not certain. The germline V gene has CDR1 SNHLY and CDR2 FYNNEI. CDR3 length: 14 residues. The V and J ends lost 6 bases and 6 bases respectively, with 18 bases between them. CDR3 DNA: TGTGCCAGCAGACCTGGAGAGATACAACGCGAGCAGTACTTC. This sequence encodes CASRPGEIQREQYF. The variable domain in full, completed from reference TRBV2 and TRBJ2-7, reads EPEVTQTPSHQVTQMGQEVILRCVPISNHLYFYWYRQILGQKVEFLVSFYNNEISEKSEIFDDQFSVERPDGSNFTLKIRSTKLEDSAMYFCASRPGEIQREQYFGPGTRLTVT.